The present T cell receptor beta chain was sequenced within a study of shared clonotypes between healthy human individuals. General study results and limits: In general, naive subsets displayed greater estimated richness than memory subsets did.

Naive CD8 cells, CD45RO-negative and positively selected for CCR7, excluded terminally differentiated effector memory CD45RA+ cells. For this clone: Its specificity is not known.

Generated by immunoSEQ multiplex PCR, the TCRdb table keeps only in-frame clones and is missing some. This table has millions of clones, around 93% appearing once. V lost 4 bases, J lost 5 bases, and 8 bases lay in between. This CDR3 is 12 amino acids long. The germline gives CDR1 SGHAT, CDR2 FQNNGV. This sequence originates from a man in his late teens or twenties in good health. Some clones in this sample may be carry-over from other donors' samples. The sequenced sample was naive CD8+ T cells from PBMCs. This chain links TRBV11-2 with TRBJ2-5; D remains ambiguous. The CDR3 spells CASSSVGETQYF. Here the CDR3 DNA reads TGTGCCAGCAGCTCGGTGGGGGAGACCCAGTACTTC.